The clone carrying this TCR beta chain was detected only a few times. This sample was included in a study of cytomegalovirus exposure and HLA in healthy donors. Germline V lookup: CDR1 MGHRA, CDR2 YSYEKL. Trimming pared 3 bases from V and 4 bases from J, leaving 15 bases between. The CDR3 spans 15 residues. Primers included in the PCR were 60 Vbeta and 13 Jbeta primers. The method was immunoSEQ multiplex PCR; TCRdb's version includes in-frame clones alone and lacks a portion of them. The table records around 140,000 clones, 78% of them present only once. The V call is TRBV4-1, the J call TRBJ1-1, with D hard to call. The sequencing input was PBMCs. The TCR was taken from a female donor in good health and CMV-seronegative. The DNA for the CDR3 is TGCGCCAGCAGCCAGTTGAGGGTGGCGGGCACTGAAGCTTTCTTT. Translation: CASSQLRVAGTEAFF.